This TCR beta chain was identified in a study of T cell repertoires in cytomegalovirus infection. In the study overall: CMV infection and matching HLA type were both indicated by public TCR beta signatures. Study-level results: The study identified carriers of CMV plus the relevant HLA from cumulative public TCR beta family frequency. Ex vivo responses were dominated by HLA-C-restricted CMV-specific TCR beta clonotypes.

Trimming removed 8 bases at V and 5 bases at J, with 10 bases between. The CDR3 contains 12 residues. TCRdb analysed the reads with MiXCR anew, one entry per CDR3 protein. In the table there are fewer than 550,000 distinct CDR3 sequences, around 27% of which are singletons. About this clonotype itself: The antigen is undetermined.

This receptor was taken from a human donor in good health (CMV status not recorded). Some clones in this sample may be carry-over from other donors' samples. Sequenced input: PBMCs. The rearrangement joins TRBV12-3 or TRBV12-4 to TRBJ1-5, with D tentatively TRBD1 (5 bases). CDR3 sequence reads: CASGGRDQPQHF. In DNA, the CDR3 is TGTGCCAGCGGAGGCAGGGATCAGCCCCAGCATTTT.